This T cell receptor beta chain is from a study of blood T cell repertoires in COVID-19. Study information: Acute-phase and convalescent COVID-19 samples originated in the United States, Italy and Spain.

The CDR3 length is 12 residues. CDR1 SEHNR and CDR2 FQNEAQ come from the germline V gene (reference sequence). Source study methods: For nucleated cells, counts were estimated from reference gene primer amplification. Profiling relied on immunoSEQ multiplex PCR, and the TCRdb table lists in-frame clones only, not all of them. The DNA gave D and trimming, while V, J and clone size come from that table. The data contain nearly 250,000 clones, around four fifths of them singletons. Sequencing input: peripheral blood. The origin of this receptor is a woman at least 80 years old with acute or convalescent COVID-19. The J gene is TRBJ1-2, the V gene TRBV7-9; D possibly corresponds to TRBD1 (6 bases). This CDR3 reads CTGSIGGYGYTF. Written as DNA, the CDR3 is TGTACCGGATCAATAGGGGGCTATGGCTACACCTTC.